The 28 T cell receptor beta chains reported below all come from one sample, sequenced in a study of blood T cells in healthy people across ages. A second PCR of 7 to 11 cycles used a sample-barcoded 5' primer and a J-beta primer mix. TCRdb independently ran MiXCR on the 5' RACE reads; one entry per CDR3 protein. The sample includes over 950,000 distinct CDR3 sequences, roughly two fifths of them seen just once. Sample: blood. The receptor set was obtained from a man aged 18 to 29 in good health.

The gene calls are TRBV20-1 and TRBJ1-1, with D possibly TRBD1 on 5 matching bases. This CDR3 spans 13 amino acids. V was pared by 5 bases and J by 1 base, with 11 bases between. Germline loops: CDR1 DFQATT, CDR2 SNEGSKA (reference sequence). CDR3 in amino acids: CSAPGRSNTEAFF. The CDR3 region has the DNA TGCAGTGCTCCGGGACGGTCGAACACTGAAGCTTTCTTT.

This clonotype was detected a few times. The CDR3 coding sequence is TGTGCCAGCAGCCACCTCCTGCTAGCCAAAAACATTCAGTACTTC. Protein: CASSHLLLAKNIQYF. The chain couples TRBV5-6 to TRBJ2-4; D is uncertain. V was clipped by 4 bases and J by 0 bases, with 11 bases between them. From germline, CDR1 is SGHDT and CDR2 YYEEEE. The CDR3 contains 15 residues.

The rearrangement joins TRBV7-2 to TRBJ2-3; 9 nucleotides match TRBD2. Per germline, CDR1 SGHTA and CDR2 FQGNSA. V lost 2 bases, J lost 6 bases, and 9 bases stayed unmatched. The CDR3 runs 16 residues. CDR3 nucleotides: TGTGCCAGCAGCTTATTACGGCGGGGGGGCCCCGATACGCAGTATTTT. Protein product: CASSLLRRGGPDTQYF.

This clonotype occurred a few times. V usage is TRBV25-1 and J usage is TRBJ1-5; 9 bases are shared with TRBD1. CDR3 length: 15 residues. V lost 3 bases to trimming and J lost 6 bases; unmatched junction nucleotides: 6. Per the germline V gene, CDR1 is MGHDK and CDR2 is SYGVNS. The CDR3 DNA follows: TGTGCCAGCAGTGATAATACAGGGGGCGGTCAGCCCCAGCATTTT. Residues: CASSDNTGGGQPQHF.

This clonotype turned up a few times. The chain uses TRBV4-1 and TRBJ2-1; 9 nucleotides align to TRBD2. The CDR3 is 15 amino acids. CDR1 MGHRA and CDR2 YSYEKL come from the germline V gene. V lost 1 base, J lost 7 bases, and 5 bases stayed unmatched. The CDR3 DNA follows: TGCGCCAGCAGCCAAGTGGCGGGGGGGCGGAATGAGCAGTTCTTC. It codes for CASSQVAGGRNEQFF.

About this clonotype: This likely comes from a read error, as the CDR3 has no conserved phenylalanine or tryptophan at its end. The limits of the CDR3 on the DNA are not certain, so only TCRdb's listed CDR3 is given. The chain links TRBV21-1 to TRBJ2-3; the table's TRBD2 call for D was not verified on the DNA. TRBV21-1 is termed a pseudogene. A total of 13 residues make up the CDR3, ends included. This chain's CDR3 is CASSTGTTDTQYY.

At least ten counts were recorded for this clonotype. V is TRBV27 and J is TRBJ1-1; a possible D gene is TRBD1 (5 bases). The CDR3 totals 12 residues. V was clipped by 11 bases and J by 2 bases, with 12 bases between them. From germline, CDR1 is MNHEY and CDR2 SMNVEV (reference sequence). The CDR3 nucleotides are TGTGCCGCAGGGACCGCCAACACTGAAGCTTTCTTT. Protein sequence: CAAGTANTEAFF.

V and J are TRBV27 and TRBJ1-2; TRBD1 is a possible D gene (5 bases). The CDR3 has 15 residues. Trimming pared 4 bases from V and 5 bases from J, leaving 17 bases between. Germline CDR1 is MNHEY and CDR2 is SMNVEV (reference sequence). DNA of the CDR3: TGTGCCAGCAGTTCAGGGATTTCGGCTTGGTATGGCTACACCTTC. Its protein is CASSSGISAWYGYTF.

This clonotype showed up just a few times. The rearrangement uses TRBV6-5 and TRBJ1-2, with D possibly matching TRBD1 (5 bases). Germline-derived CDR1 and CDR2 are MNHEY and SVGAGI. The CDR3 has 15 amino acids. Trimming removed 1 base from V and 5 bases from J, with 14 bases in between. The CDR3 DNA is TGTGCCAGCAGTTACTACTACGACAGAAGATATGGCTACACCTTC. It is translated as CASSYYYDRRYGYTF.

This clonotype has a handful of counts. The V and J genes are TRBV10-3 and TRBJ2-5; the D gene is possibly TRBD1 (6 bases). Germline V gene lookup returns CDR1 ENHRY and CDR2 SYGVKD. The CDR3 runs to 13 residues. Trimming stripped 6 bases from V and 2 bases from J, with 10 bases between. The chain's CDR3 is CAISADSQETQYF. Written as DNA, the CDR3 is TGTGCCATCAGCGCGGACAGTCAAGAGACCCAGTACTTC.

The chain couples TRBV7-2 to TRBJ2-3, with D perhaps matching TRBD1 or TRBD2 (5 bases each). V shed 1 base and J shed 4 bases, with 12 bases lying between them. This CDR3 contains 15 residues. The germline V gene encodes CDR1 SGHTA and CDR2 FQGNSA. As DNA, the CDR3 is TGTGCCAGCAGCTTAGTCCGGCTGGGGGCAGATACGCAGTATTTT. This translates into CASSLVRLGADTQYF.

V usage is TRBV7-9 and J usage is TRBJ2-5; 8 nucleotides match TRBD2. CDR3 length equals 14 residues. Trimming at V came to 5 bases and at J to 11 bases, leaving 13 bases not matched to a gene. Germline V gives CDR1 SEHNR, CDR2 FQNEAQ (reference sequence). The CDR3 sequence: CASSPSGLVNEQYF. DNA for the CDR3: TGTGCCAGCAGCCCATCGGGACTAGTCAATGAGCAGTACTTC. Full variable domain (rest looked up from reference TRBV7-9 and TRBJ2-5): DTGVSQNPRHKITKRGQNVTFRCDPISEHNRLYWYRQTLGQGPEFLTYFQNEAQLEKSRLLSDRFSAERPKGSFSTLEIQRTEQGDSAMYLCASSPSGLVNEQYFGPGTRLLVL.

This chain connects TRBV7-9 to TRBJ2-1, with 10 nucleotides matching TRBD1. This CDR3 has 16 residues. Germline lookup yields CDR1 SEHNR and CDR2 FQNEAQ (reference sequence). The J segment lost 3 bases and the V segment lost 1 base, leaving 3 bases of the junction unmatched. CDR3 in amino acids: CASSLVGTGDYNEQFF. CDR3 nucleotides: TGTGCCAGCAGCTTAGTGGGGACAGGGGACTACAATGAGCAGTTCTTC.

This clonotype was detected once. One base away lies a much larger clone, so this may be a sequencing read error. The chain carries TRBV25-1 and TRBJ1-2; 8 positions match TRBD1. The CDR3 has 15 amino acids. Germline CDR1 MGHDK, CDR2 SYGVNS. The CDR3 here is CTSSEFRTGSDGYTF. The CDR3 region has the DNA TGTACCAGCAGTGAATTCCGGACAGGGAGCGATGGCTACACCTTC.

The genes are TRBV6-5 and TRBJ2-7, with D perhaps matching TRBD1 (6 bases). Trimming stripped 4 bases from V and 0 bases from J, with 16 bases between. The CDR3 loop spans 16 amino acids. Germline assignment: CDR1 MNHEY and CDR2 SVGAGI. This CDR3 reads CASSSSTRGLSYEQYF. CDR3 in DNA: TGTGCCAGCAGTTCGAGTACCAGGGGCCTCTCCTACGAGCAGTACTTC.

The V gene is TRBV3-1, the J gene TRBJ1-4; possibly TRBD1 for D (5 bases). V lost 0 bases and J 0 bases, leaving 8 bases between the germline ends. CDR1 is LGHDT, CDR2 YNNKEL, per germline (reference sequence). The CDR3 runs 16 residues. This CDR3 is CASSQDQGATNEKLFF. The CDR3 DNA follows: TGTGCCAGCAGCCAAGATCAGGGCGCAACTAATGAAAAACTGTTTTTT.

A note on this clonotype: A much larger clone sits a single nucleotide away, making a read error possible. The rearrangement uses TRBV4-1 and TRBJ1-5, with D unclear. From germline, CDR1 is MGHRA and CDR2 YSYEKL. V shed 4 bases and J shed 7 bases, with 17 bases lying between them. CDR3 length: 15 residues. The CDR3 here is CASSREASLGQPQHF. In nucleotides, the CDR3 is TGCGCCAGCAGCCGAGAGGCGAGCCTTGGACAGCCCCAGCATTTT.

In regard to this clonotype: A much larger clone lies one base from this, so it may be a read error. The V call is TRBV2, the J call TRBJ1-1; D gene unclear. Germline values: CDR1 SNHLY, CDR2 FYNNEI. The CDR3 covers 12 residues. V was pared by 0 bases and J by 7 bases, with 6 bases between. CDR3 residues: CASSEAAHEAFF. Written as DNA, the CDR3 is TGTGCCAGCAGTGAAGCAGCCCATGAAGCTTTCTTT.

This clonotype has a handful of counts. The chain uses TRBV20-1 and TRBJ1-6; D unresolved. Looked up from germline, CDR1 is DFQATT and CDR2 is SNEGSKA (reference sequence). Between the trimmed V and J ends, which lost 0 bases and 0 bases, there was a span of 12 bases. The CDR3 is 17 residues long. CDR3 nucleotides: TGCAGTGCTAGAGATCGGGCGGGGAGCTCCTATAATTCACCCCTCCACTTT. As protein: CSARDRAGSSYNSPLHF.

CDR3 amino acids: CASSSRQREMKTASPWPGELFF. In DNA form, the CDR3 reads TGTGCCAGCAGCTCACGTCAAAGGGAGATGAAAACAGCGTCCCCTTGGCCCGGGGAGCTGTTTTTT. The chain uses TRBV6-2 or TRBV6-3 and TRBJ2-2; the D gene is possibly TRBD2 (5 bases). The V end was cut by 6 bases, the J end by 6 bases, with 38 bases between. The CDR3 length is 22 residues. From germline, CDR1 is MNHEY and CDR2 SVGEGT.

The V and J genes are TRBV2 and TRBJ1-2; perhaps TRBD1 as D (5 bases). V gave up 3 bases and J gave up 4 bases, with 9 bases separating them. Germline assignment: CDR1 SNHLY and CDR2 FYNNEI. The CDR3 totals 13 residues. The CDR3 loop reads CASSEAGRYGYTF. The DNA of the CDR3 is TGTGCCAGCAGTGAGGCAGGGCGCTATGGCTACACCTTC.

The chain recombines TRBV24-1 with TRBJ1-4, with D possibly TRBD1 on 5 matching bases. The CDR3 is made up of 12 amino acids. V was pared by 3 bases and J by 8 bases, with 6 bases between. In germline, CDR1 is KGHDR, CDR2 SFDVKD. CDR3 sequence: CATSDGAEKLFF. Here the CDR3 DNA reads TGTGCCACCAGTGATGGGGCCGAAAAACTGTTTTTT.

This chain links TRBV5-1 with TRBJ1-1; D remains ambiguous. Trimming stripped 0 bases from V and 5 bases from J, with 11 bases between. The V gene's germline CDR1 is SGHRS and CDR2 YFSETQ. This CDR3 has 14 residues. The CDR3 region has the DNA TGCGCCAGCAGCTTGGAAGGGTTGGGGACTGAAGCTTTCTTT. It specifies CASSLEGLGTEAFF.

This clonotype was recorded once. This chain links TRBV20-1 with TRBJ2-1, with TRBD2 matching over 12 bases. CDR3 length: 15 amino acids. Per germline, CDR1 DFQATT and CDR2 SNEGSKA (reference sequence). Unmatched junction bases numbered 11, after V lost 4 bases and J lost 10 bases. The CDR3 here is CSATRSSGGAREQFF. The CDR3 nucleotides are TGCAGTGCTACTAGGTCTAGCGGGGGGGCTCGCGAGCAGTTCTTC.

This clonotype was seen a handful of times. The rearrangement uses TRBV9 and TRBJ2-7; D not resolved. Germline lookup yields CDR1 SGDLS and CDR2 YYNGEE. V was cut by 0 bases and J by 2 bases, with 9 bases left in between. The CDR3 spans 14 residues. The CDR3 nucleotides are TGTGCCAGCAGCGTAGATCAGAGTACCTACGAGCAGTACTTC. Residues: CASSVDQSTYEQYF.

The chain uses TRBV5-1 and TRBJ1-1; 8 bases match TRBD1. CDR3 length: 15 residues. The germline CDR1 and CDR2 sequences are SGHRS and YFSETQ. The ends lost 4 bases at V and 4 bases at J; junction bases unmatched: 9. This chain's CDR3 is CASSPQQGEGTEAFF. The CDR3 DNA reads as TGCGCCAGCAGCCCACAACAGGGGGAAGGCACTGAAGCTTTCTTT.

CDR3 amino acids: CASRPVGGNQPQHF. CDR3 nucleotide sequence: TGTGCCAGCAGACCCGTGGGGGGAAATCAGCCCCAGCATTTT. The chain couples TRBV27 to TRBJ1-5; perhaps TRBD1 as D (5 bases). Per the germline V gene, CDR1 is MNHEY and CDR2 is SMNVEV (reference sequence). The germline V and J ends were trimmed by 6 bases and 4 bases, with 13 bases remaining between them. This CDR3 has 14 residues.

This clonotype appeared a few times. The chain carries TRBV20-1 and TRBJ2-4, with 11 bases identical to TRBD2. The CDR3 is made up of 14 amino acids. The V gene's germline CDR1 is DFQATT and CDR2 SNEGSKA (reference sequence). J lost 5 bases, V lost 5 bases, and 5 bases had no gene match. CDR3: CSAPLAGGQNIQYF. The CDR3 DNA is TGCAGTGCTCCCCTAGCGGGGGGCCAAAACATTCAGTACTTC.